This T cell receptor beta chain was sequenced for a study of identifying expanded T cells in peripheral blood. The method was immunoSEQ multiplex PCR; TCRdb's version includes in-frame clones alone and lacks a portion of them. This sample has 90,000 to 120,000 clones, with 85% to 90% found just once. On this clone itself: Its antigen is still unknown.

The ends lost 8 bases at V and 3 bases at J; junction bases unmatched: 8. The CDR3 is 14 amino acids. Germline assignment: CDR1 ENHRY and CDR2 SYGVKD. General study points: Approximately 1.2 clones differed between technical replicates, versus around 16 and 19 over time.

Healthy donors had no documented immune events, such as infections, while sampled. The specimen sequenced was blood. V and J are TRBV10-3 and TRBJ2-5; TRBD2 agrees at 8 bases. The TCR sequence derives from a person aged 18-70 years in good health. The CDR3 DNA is TGTGCCATCCGGGGGGATAGCGGGGAAGAGACCCAGTACTTC. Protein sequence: CAIRGDSGEETQYF.